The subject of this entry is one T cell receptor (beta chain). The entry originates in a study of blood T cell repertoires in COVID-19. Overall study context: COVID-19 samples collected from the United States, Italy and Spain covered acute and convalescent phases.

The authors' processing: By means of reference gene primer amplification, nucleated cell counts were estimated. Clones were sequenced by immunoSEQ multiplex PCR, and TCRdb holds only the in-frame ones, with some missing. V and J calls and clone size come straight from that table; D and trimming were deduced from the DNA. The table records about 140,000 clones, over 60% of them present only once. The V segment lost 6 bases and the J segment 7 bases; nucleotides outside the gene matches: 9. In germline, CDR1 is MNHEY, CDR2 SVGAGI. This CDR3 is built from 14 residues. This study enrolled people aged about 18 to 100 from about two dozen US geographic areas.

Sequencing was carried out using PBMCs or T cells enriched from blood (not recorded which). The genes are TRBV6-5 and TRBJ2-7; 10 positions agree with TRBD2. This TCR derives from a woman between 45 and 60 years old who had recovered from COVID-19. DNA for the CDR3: TGTGCCAGCAGACCTAGCGGGAGCTTCCCTGAGCAGTACTTC. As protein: CASRPSGSFPEQYF.